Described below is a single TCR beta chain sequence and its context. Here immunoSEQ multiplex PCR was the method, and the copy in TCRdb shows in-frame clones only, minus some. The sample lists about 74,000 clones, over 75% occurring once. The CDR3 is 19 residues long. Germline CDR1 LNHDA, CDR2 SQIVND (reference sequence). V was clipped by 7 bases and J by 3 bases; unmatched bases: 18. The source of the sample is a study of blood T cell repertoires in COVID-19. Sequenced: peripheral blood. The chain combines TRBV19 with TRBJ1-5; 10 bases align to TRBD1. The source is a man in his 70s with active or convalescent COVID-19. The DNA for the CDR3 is TGTGCCAGTATGGTCGGGGGACAGGGGAGAGGGGGCTTCAATCAGCCCCAGCATTTT. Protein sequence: CASMVGGQGRGGFNQPQHF.